This TCR beta chain was recovered during a study of blood T cells in healthy people across ages. General observations from the study: A conclusive naive versus antigen-experienced comparison was prevented by the unsorted PBMCs. Fewer expanded clones and more diversity marked long-lived versus aged donors.

With a J-beta primer mix and a sample-barcoded 5' primer, a second PCR ran 7 to 11 cycles. From the 5' RACE reads, TCRdb called clonotypes with MiXCR, one entry per CDR3 protein. The repertoire has around 2 million distinct CDR3 sequences, roughly two fifths of them found once; the top ten carry roughly 23%. Each donor's blood draw was 8.5 to 10 milliliters of peripheral blood. They isolated at least 6 million PBMCs from each sample. The CDR3 totals 14 residues. Trimming cost V 6 bases and J 3 bases, with 12 bases left between them. Germline V lookup: CDR1 WSHSY, CDR2 SAAADI. With regard to this clonotype: Its specificity is not known.

The sequence derives from a human donor in good health. The rearrangement uses TRBV10-2 and TRBJ1-5; D gene unclear. The sample consisted of blood. The CDR3 bases are TGCGCCAGCAGCTCCGGGCGTCCCAATCAGCCCCAGCATTTT. Translated: CASSSGRPNQPQHF.